This T cell receptor (beta chain) appears in the sequencing data of a study of a mutant IDH1 vaccine in newly diagnosed glioma. To note about this clone: The antigen remains undetermined.

Produced via immunoSEQ multiplex PCR; TCRdb's table is partial and in-frame only. The repertoire holds under 150,000 clones, with roughly 90% as singletons. Described time point: week 11, during vaccination. Each vaccine dose was 300 ug of mutant IDH1 20-mer peptide, with topical imiquimod. Trimming cost V 3 bases and J 10 bases; bases outside gene matches: 3. Germline lookup yields CDR1 KGHSH and CDR2 LQKENI. The length of the CDR3 is 14 residues. The sample here was PBMCs, taken from a glioma patient whose treatment included an IDH1 peptide vaccine. The gene calls are TRBV18 and TRBJ1-6; TRBD1 matches 10 bases. The source is a woman aged 50 to 60 with glioma. The CDR3 here is CASSPGQGKSPLHF. CDR3 bases: TGTGCCAGCTCACCGGGACAGGGGAAATCACCCCTCCACTTT. Supplemented by reference TRBV18 and TRBJ1-6, the full variable domain reads NAGVMQNPRHLVRRRGQEARLRCSPMKGHSHVYWYRQLPEEGLKFMVYLQKENIIDESGMPKERFSAEFPKEGPSILRIQQVVRGDSAAYFCASSPGQGKSPLHFGNGTRLTVT.